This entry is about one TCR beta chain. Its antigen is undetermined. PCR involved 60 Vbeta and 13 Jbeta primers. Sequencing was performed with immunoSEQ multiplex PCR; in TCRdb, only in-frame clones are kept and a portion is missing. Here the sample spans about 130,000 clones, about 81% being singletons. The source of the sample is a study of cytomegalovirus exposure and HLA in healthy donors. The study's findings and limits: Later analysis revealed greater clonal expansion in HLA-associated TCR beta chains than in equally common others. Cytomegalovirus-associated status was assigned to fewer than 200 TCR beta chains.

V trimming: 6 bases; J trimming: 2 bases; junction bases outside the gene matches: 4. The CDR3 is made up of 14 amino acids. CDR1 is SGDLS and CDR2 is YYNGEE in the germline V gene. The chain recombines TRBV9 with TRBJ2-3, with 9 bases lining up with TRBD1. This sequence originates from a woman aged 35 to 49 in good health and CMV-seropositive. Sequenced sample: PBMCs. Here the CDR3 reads CASTRDRVTDTQYF. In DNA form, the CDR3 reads TGTGCCAGCACCCGGGACAGGGTCACAGATACGCAGTATTTT.